The 26 T cell receptor beta chains given below trace back to one sample, sequenced in a study of blood T cell repertoires in COVID-19. Assay: immunoSEQ multiplex PCR; the TCRdb copy retains only in-frame clones and omits some. The data contain approximately 37,000 clones, 88% of them singletons. Sequencing input: peripheral blood. Receptors were obtained from a human donor in a cohort sampled during active COVID-19.

This chain joins TRBV28 and TRBJ1-3; 7 positions match TRBD1. Trimming took 5 bases from V and 8 from J; bases not matched to a gene: 6. This CDR3 has 13 residues. Germline V gives CDR1 MDHEN, CDR2 SYDVKM. CDR3 DNA sequence: TGTGCCAGCAGTAGACAGGGCGTCGACACCATATATTTT. Translation: CASSRQGVDTIYF.

This chain links TRBV6-2 or TRBV6-3 with TRBJ2-7; the D gene is possibly TRBD2 (6 bases). The CDR3 has 13 amino acids. Germline loops: CDR1 MNHEY, CDR2 SVGEGT. V shed 5 bases and J shed 7 bases, with 15 bases lying between them. The CDR3 bases are TGTGCCAGCAGTGGCGGGGCGACGGTGGAGCAGTACTTC. Encoded protein: CASSGGATVEQYF.

The CDR3 nucleotides are TGTGCCAGCAGTTCTCACAGGGGGCGCGGCTACACCTTC. It is translated as CASSSHRGRGYTF. The chain combines TRBV27 with TRBJ1-2, with TRBD1 matching over 9 bases. The germline V gene encodes CDR1 MNHEY and CDR2 SMNVEV (reference sequence). The CDR3 totals 13 residues. J gave up 8 bases and V 4 bases, and 5 bases lay outside the gene matches.

This chain links TRBV19 with TRBJ2-7; tentative D call: TRBD2 (5 bases). V lost 3 bases to trimming and J lost 5 bases, with 17 bases between them. CDR1 and CDR2 from the germline V gene are LNHDA and SQIVND (reference sequence). This CDR3 has 15 residues. Here the CDR3 reads CASSISKRFAHEQYF. The DNA of the CDR3 is TGTGCCAGTAGTATTTCCAAGCGGTTCGCCCACGAGCAGTACTTC.

The genes are TRBV4-1 and TRBJ2-2; 12 bases are shared with TRBD2. V shed 4 bases and J 0 bases; nucleotides not matched to a gene: 6. Germline values: CDR1 MGHRA, CDR2 YSYEKL. This CDR3 has 18 residues. CDR3 DNA: TGCGCCAGCAGCCCTAGACTAGCGGGGGACACGAACACCGGGGAGCTGTTTTTT. This sequence encodes CASSPRLAGDTNTGELFF.

The rearrangement links TRBV7-2 to TRBJ2-3; D might be TRBD1 (6 bases). Germline assignment: CDR1 SGHTA and CDR2 FQGNSA. The CDR3 is made up of 16 amino acids. V shed 1 base and J shed 1 base, with 12 bases lying between them. CDR3 nucleotides: TGTGCCAGCAGCTTAGAATTGGGACACGGCACAGATACGCAGTATTTT. It encodes CASSLELGHGTDTQYF.

J is TRBJ2-3 and V is TRBV24-1, with TRBD2 matching 12 bases. The V segment lost 3 bases and the J segment 5 bases; nucleotides outside the gene matches: 2. The germline V gene has CDR1 KGHDR and CDR2 SFDVKD. The CDR3 is 15 amino acids. This CDR3 reads CATSDPSGRGDTQYF. In DNA form, the CDR3 reads TGTGCCACCAGTGATCCTAGCGGGAGGGGAGATACGCAGTATTTT.

V is TRBV4-3 and J is TRBJ2-1, with no clear D. This CDR3 is 14 amino acids long. Germline V gene data show CDR1 as LGHNA and CDR2 as YSLEER. The V gene lost 0 bases and the J gene lost 4 bases, with 7 bases spanning the gap. DNA for the CDR3: TGCGCCAGCAGCCAAGAGCCAGGATACAATGAGCAGTTCTTC. Translating it yields CASSQEPGYNEQFF.

V is TRBV6-5 and J is TRBJ1-2; D may be TRBD1 (6 bases). CDR1 MNHEY and CDR2 SVGAGI come from the germline V gene. The ends were cut back, 6 bases at V and 0 bases at J, with 14 bases in the middle. CDR3 size: 15 residues. CDR3 DNA: TGTGCCAGCAGAGACCGGGACACCCCTAACTATGGCTACACCTTC. This translates into CASRDRDTPNYGYTF.

The genes are TRBV7-2 and TRBJ1-1, with D possibly being TRBD1 (5 bases). The germline V and J ends were trimmed by 2 bases and 5 bases, with 12 bases remaining between them. The CDR3 loop spans 14 amino acids. Germline V CDR1 and CDR2: SGHTA, FQGNSA. The CDR3 spells CASSLMSGGTEAFF. CDR3 bases: TGTGCCAGCAGCTTAATGAGTGGGGGGACTGAAGCTTTCTTT.

The V and J genes are TRBV5-4 and TRBJ2-5; 10 bases are a match to TRBD2. This CDR3 comprises 16 residues. Germline CDR1 reads SGHNT; CDR2 reads YYREEE (reference sequence). V lost 2 bases to trimming and J lost 5 bases; unmatched junction nucleotides: 9. The CDR3 DNA follows: TGTGCCAGCAGCTTCAAGCGGGGGGGCCTGAGGGAGACCCAGTACTTC. As protein: CASSFKRGGLRETQYF. The entire variable domain, with the rest obtained from reference TRBV5-4 and TRBJ2-5, is as follows: ETGVTQSPTHLIKTRGQQVTLRCSSQSGHNTVSWYQQALGQGPQFIFQYYREEENGRGNFPPRFSGLQFPNYSSELNVNALELDDSALYLCASSFKRGGLRETQYFGPGTRLLVL.

The gene calls are TRBV6-6 and TRBJ2-7, with 7 bases aligning to TRBD1. The CDR3 is 16 residues long. The ends lost 6 bases at V and 2 bases at J; junction bases unmatched: 13. CDR1 and CDR2 from the germline V gene are MNHNY and SVGAGI (reference sequence). This CDR3 reads CASRPTGARSPYEQYF. The CDR3 DNA reads as TGTGCCAGCAGACCCACAGGGGCCAGGTCCCCCTACGAGCAGTACTTC.

The rearrangement joins TRBV5-1 to TRBJ2-5, with 9 bases that match TRBD1. This CDR3 is built from 14 residues. The V gene's germline CDR1 is SGHRS and CDR2 YFSETQ. With V trimmed by 5 bases and J by 4 bases, 6 bases remained unmatched. Here the CDR3 reads CASRPQGAIETQYF. The CDR3 nucleotides are TGCGCCAGCAGGCCACAGGGGGCTATAGAGACCCAGTACTTC.

The gene calls are TRBV25-1 and TRBJ1-1; perhaps TRBD1 as D (6 bases). CDR1 and CDR2 (germline): MGHDK, SYGVNS. The V end was cut by 7 bases, the J end by 8 bases, with 11 bases between. The length of the CDR3 is 11 residues. CDR3 loop: CASKRGTEAFF. The CDR3 DNA reads as TGTGCCAGCAAAAGGGGGACGGAAGCTTTCTTT. Looking up the rest from reference TRBV25-1 and TRBJ1-1 gives the full variable domain: EADIYQTPRYLVIGTGKKITLECSQTMGHDKMYWYQQDPGMELHLIHYSYGVNSTEKGDLSSESTVSRIRTEHFPLTLESARPSHTSQYLCASKRGTEAFFGQGTRLTVV.

This rearrangement joins TRBV19 to TRBJ2-4, with D maybe TRBD1 (5 bases). This CDR3 spans 18 amino acids. CDR1 and CDR2 from the germline V gene are LNHDA and SQIVND (reference sequence). Trimming stripped 1 base from V and 3 bases from J, with 19 bases between. The CDR3 DNA reads as TGTGCCAGTAGTATAGCCGGACACCGGGTAGCTGACAAAAACATTCAGTACTTC. Translation: CASSIAGHRVADKNIQYF.

The V call is TRBV7-6, the J call TRBJ2-2; D gene uncertain. Germline CDR1 reads SGHVS; CDR2 reads FNYEAQ. V dropped 3 bases and J dropped 8 bases, with 13 bases sitting between them. The CDR3 length is 14 residues. CDR3 DNA sequence: TGTGCCAGCAGCTTCCGGTCCCGCGTTGGGGAGCTGTTTTTT. Its protein is CASSFRSRVGELFF.

This clone appeared a single time. The V gene is TRBV29-1, the J gene TRBJ2-7; 7 bases line up with TRBD1. Losses at the gene ends were 0 bases for V and 3 bases for J; bases not matched to a gene: 5. Germline-derived CDR1 and CDR2 are SQVTM and ANQGSEA. CDR3 length: 14 residues. The CDR3 DNA reads as TGCAGCGTTGAAGATTCGAACAGGGGCTACGAGCAGTACTTC. The encoded protein is CSVEDSNRGYEQYF.

The rearrangement links TRBV30 to TRBJ1-1; TRBD1 is a possible D gene (6 bases). V shed 1 base and J shed 0 bases, with 12 bases lying between them. In germline, CDR1 is GTSNPN, CDR2 SVGIG (reference sequence). The length of the CDR3 is 15 residues. CDR3 sequence reads: CAWSEIGQMNTEAFF. CDR3 DNA sequence: TGTGCCTGGAGTGAGATAGGACAGATGAACACTGAAGCTTTCTTT. The variable domain in full, with the rest retrieved from reference TRBV30 and TRBJ1-1, is SQTIHQWPATLVQPVGSPLSLECTVEGTSNPNLYWYRQAAGRGLQLLFYSVGIGQISSEVPQNLSASRPQDRQFILSSKKLLLSDSGFYLCAWSEIGQMNTEAFFGQGTRLTVV.

J is TRBJ1-6 and V is TRBV25-1, with 10 positions matching TRBD1. From germline, CDR1 is MGHDK and CDR2 SYGVNS. This CDR3 region has 15 residues. V dropped 6 bases and J dropped 9; count of bases not matched to a gene: 8. The CDR3 coding sequence is TGTGCCAGCAGGGTTTCGACAGGGGGCGCTTCACCCCTCCACTTT. Its translation: CASRVSTGGASPLHF. The variable domain in full, completed from reference TRBV25-1 and TRBJ1-6, reads EADIYQTPRYLVIGTGKKITLECSQTMGHDKMYWYQQDPGMELHLIHYSYGVNSTEKGDLSSESTVSRIRTEHFPLTLESARPSHTSQYLCASRVSTGGASPLHFGNGTRLTVT.

V gene TRBV7-2 combines with J gene TRBJ1-5; D is unclear. The CDR3 sequence is 15 residues long. Germline V CDR1 and CDR2: SGHTA, FQGNSA. V was clipped by 2 bases and J by 7 bases, with 15 bases between them. CDR3 bases: TGTGCCAGCAGCTTAATCGGGAAGGGAAGACAGCCCCAGCATTTT. Its protein is CASSLIGKGRQPQHF.

This clone occurred a few times. V usage is TRBV10-3 and J usage is TRBJ1-1; maybe TRBD1 (6 bases). Between the trimmed V and J ends, which lost 1 base and 1 base, there was a span of 22 bases. Germline V gene data show CDR1 as ENHRY and CDR2 as SYGVKD. The CDR3 has 19 residues. The CDR3 nucleotides read TGTGCCATCAGTGAGTTCTCCCCGAATCTACAGGGTAAGAACACTGAAGCTTTCTTT. Translation: CAISEFSPNLQGKNTEAFF.

This clone has more than one count but fewer than ten. V gene TRBV19 combines with J gene TRBJ1-1, with 9 bases fitting TRBD1. V trimming: 6 bases; J trimming: 3 bases; junction bases outside the gene matches: 8. Germline CDR1 is LNHDA and CDR2 is SQIVND (reference sequence). CDR3 length: 15 residues. The DNA for the CDR3 is TGTGCCAGTAGCCCGGACAGGGGAAAGGACACTGAAGCTTTCTTT. It specifies CASSPDRGKDTEAFF. Full variable domain (rest looked up from reference TRBV19 and TRBJ1-1): DGGITQSPKYLFRKEGQNVTLSCEQNLNHDAMYWYRQDPGQGLRLIYYSQIVNDFQKGDIAEGYSVSREKKESFPLTVTSAQKNPTAFYLCASSPDRGKDTEAFFGQGTRLTVV.

The table lists this clone with a few counts. The genes are TRBV5-4 and TRBJ2-1, with 8 bases identical to TRBD2. The germline V gene encodes CDR1 SGHNT and CDR2 YYREEE (reference sequence). The CDR3 consists of 16 residues. V lost 4 bases, J lost 2 bases, and 8 bases stayed unmatched. The CDR3, as DNA: TGTGCCAGCAGCCACCGGGGGGGCCGGACCTACAATGAGCAGTTCTTC. Translating gives CASSHRGGRTYNEQFF.

V and J are TRBV28 and TRBJ1-2; no clear D gene. Germline V gene data show CDR1 as MDHEN and CDR2 as SYDVKM. This CDR3 is built from 15 residues. V was cut by 7 bases and J by 2 bases, with 17 bases left in between. CDR3 sequence reads: CASTPEYRFNYGYTF. In nucleotides, the CDR3 is TGTGCCAGCACCCCTGAGTACCGGTTCAACTATGGCTACACCTTC.

The chain is built from TRBV7-2 and TRBJ2-7; TRBD1 matches at 8 bases. This CDR3 is built from 13 residues. Losses at the gene ends were 3 bases for V and 3 bases for J; bases not matched to a gene: 1. Germline loops: CDR1 SGHTA, CDR2 FQGNSA. The CDR3 protein is CASSLTGDYEQYF. CDR3 sequence (DNA): TGTGCCAGCAGCTTGACAGGGGACTACGAGCAGTACTTC.

This chain joins TRBV6-1 and TRBJ1-6, with D perhaps matching TRBD1 (5 bases). Trimming removed 3 bases from V and 9 bases from J, with 15 bases in between. In germline, CDR1 is MNHNS, CDR2 SASEGT. The length of the CDR3 is 15 residues. CDR3 DNA sequence: TGTGCCAGCAGTGACAGGGTTTCATCCGGTTCACCCCTCCACTTT. Its translation is CASSDRVSSGSPLHF.